This is a list of T cell receptor beta chains from one sample in a study of T-cell reconstitution after alpha-beta-depleted transplantation in children. TCRdb passed the PCR reads through MiXCR, listing each CDR3 protein once. Here the sample spans more than 200,000 distinct CDR3 sequences, under 30% being singletons. Sample: PBMCs, taken before TCRalphabeta/CD19-depleted stem cell transplant. The receptors stem from a girl aged 2 to 9 with Fanconi anemia, due to receive a stem cell transplant. Both conserved end residues are trimmed from each CDR3.

CDR3aa,j_gene,len,v_gene
SASGLLALPTTTDTQY,TRBJ2-3,16,TRBV20-1
GAGTRSIGTQY,TRBJ2-5,11,TRBV29-1
ASSLVSVPMNTEAF,TRBJ1-1,14,TRBV5-1
ASSNYPGMDEQY,TRBJ2-7,12,TRBV5-5
SARLTWASGTDTQY,TRBJ2-3,14,TRBV20-1
SASWERPTTLFYNEQF,TRBJ2-1,16,TRBV20-1
ASSFFGTEAF,TRBJ1-1,10,TRBV5-1
ASSLAGLAGSIDTQY,TRBJ2-3,15,TRBV7-2
ASSARLENGQGFNEQF,TRBJ2-1,16,TRBV9
SAIGPSSRLAGAYNEQF,TRBJ2-1,17,TRBV20-1
ASSLGDRGPTGELF,TRBJ2-2,14,TRBV5-1
ASSLTLLAGAYEQY,TRBJ2-7,14,TRBV5-1
ASRYYGTNTEAF,TRBJ1-1,12,TRBV19
SAKASGTYNEQF,TRBJ2-1,12,TRBV20-1
ASSQEGREDEQY,TRBJ2-7,12,TRBV4-1
ASSHSLPLQETQY,TRBJ2-5,13,TRBV23-1
ASSRGTGYEQY,TRBJ2-7,11,TRBV12-3/TRBV12-4
ASSLSTGDAYNEQF,TRBJ2-1,14,TRBV27
ASSLVSARGNEQY,TRBJ2-7,13,TRBV5-1
ASSLNRDEQY,TRBJ2-7,10,TRBV5-1
ASSWSSGVKNIQY,TRBJ2-4,13,TRBV3-1
ASSARGFSTDTQY,TRBJ2-3,13,TRBV7-3
SARSVAAEAF,TRBJ1-1,10,TRBV20-1
ASSSGGNGETQY,TRBJ2-5,12,TRBV2
ASSLMVSGNEQF,TRBJ2-1,12,TRBV28
SAFRQPHSSNTEAF,TRBJ1-1,14,TRBV20-1
SARTGGDGGYT,TRBJ1-2,11,TRBV20-1
ASSATGGGYNEQF,TRBJ2-1,13,TRBV6-1
ASSSPGLYRETQY,TRBJ2-5,13,TRBV5-1
SSGGTDTQY,TRBJ2-3,9,TRBV29-1
ASSLVPSGEETQY,TRBJ2-5,13,TRBV7-2
SARDPEAGGLDTQY,TRBJ2-3,14,TRBV20-1